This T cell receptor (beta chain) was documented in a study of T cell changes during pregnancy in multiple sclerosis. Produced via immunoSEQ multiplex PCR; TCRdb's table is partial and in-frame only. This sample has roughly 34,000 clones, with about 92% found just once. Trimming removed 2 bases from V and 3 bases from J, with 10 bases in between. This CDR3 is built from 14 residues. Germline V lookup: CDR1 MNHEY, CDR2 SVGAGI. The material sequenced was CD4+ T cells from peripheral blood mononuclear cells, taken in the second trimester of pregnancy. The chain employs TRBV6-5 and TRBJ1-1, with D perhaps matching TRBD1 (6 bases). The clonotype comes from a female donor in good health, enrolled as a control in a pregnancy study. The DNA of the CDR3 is TGTGCCAGCAGTTACACCAACAGGGACACTGAAGCTTTCTTT. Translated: CASSYTNRDTEAFF.